The 18 T cell receptor beta chains given below trace back to one sample, sequenced in a study of shared clonotypes between healthy human individuals. Here immunoSEQ multiplex PCR was the method, and the copy in TCRdb shows in-frame clones only, minus some. The repertoire holds under 2.5 million clones, about 90% seen once, with 0.37% in the top ten. Sequenced sample: naive CD4+ T cells from PBMCs. Stated subset: CD45RA+ positively selected. The receptors here all came from a man aged 18 to 29 in good health. Some clones in this sample may be carry-over from other donors' samples.

As to this clone: The sample contains more than one DNA sequence encoding this CDR3. This chain connects TRBV4-1 to TRBJ2-2; unclear D gene. With 3 bases removed from V and 5 bases from J, the gap between germline ends came to 1 base. Germline assignment: CDR1 MGHRA and CDR2 YSYEKL. The CDR3 is 11 amino acids. The CDR3 DNA is TGCGCCAGCAGCCAGACCGGGGAGCTGTTTTTT. This sequence encodes CASSQTGELFF.

The chain combines TRBV5-4 with TRBJ2-7, with TRBD1 matching over 9 bases. The junction had 8 bases not matched to a gene; V was cut back by 4 bases and J by 3 bases. Looked up from germline, CDR1 is SGHNT and CDR2 is YYREEE (reference sequence). The CDR3 is 15 amino acids. The CDR3 spells CASSHAGQGGYEQYF. CDR3 in DNA: TGTGCCAGCAGCCATGCGGGACAGGGAGGCTACGAGCAGTACTTC.

The chain carries TRBV5-1 and TRBJ2-1; the D gene is possibly TRBD2 (6 bases). CDR1 and CDR2 (germline): SGHRS, YFSETQ. This CDR3 comprises 14 residues. The V end lost 2 bases, the J end lost 6 bases, and 12 bases lay between the germline ends. For the CDR3, the DNA is TGCGCCAGCAGCTTTGACCTAGCGCTCAATGAGCAGTTCTTC. It specifies CASSFDLALNEQFF.

The chain employs TRBV5-1 and TRBJ2-5; TRBD2 matches at 7 bases. The J segment lost 4 bases and the V segment lost 5 bases, leaving 5 bases of the junction unmatched. CDR1 and CDR2 (germline): SGHRS, YFSETQ. This CDR3 has 13 residues. The CDR3 loop is CASRPGLSETQYF. The CDR3 DNA reads as TGCGCCAGCAGACCGGGACTATCAGAGACCCAGTACTTC.

The chain employs TRBV28 and TRBJ2-6; D not certain. The CDR3 totals 16 residues. CDR1 and CDR2 from the germline V gene are MDHEN and SYDVKM. With 6 bases removed from V and 4 bases from J, the gap between germline ends came to 16 bases. CDR3 region: CASSGAQAGGANVLTF. The CDR3 DNA is TGTGCCAGCAGCGGCGCCCAAGCAGGAGGGGCCAACGTCCTGACTTTC.

CDR3 coding DNA: TGTGCCATCAGCAAACGGGACGGCGGCCGAGGGGACACTGAAGCTTTCTTT. Its protein is CAISKRDGGRGDTEAFF. V usage is TRBV10-3 and J usage is TRBJ1-1; tentative D call: TRBD1 (5 bases). The germline V gene encodes CDR1 ENHRY and CDR2 SYGVKD. Trimming took off 6 bases at V and 3 bases at J, with 23 bases between the two ends. This CDR3 spans 17 amino acids.

This chain joins TRBV28 and TRBJ1-2; unclear D gene. Germline V gene sequence: CDR1 MDHEN, CDR2 SYDVKM. The CDR3 contains 13 residues. V dropped 7 bases and J dropped 9 bases, with 18 bases sitting between them. The CDR3 here is CASTSVHARSYTF. In DNA form, the CDR3 reads TGTGCCAGCACCTCCGTTCACGCCCGGAGCTACACCTTC.

J is TRBJ2-2 and V is TRBV7-3; possible D gene TRBD1, 5 bases. The length of the CDR3 is 15 residues. The ends were cut back, 4 bases at V and 2 bases at J, with 11 bases in the middle. Germline CDR1 reads SGHTA; CDR2 reads FQGTGA. The CDR3 DNA reads TGTGCCAGCAGCTCGACGACAGTAAACACCGGGGAGCTGTTTTTT. This sequence encodes CASSSTTVNTGELFF. The complete variable domain, with remaining parts taken from reference TRBV7-3 and TRBJ2-2, reads GAGVSQTPSNKVTEKGKYVELRCDPISGHTALYWYRQSLGQGPEFLIYFQGTGAADDSGLPNDRFFAVRPEGSVSTLKIQRTERGDSAVYLCASSSTTVNTGELFFGEGSRLTVL.

In DNA, the CDR3 is TGTGCCAGCAGTCCACAGGGGATAAGCAATCAGCCCCAGCATTTT. This gives the protein CASSPQGISNQPQHF. The V and J genes are TRBV2 and TRBJ1-5; 7 bases line up with TRBD1. CDR1 is SNHLY and CDR2 is FYNNEI in the germline V gene. There are 15 residues in the CDR3. The V segment lost 5 bases and the J segment 1 base; nucleotides outside the gene matches: 5.

The chain is built from TRBV4-3 and TRBJ2-3; a possible D gene is TRBD1 (7 bases). The germline V gene encodes CDR1 LGHNA and CDR2 YSLEER. This CDR3 contains 15 residues. Trimming cost V 1 base and J 8 bases, with 16 bases left between them. In nucleotides, the CDR3 is TGCGCCAGCAGCCAAGGAGATAGGGGGCGGGGTACGCAGTATTTT. This codes for CASSQGDRGRGTQYF.

The rearrangement uses TRBV5-4 and TRBJ2-5; tentatively, D is TRBD1 (6 bases). The V end lost 4 bases, the J end lost 5 bases, and 12 bases lay between the germline ends. Germline V gene sequence: CDR1 SGHNT, CDR2 YYREEE (reference sequence). The CDR3 has 13 amino acids. CDR3 sequence reads: CASSNTGRETQYF. CDR3 nucleotide sequence: TGTGCCAGCAGCAACACAGGGCGGGAGACCCAGTACTTC.

The chain links TRBV6-1 to TRBJ2-7; tentative D call: TRBD2 (6 bases). The germline V gene has CDR1 MNHNS and CDR2 SASEGT. Trimming took 6 bases from V and 0 from J, leaving 12 bases between them. The CDR3 consists of 14 residues. The CDR3 sequence: CASRGLRGSYEQYF. In DNA form, the CDR3 reads TGTGCCAGCAGGGGACTCCGGGGCTCCTACGAGCAGTACTTC.

This chain connects TRBV5-1 to TRBJ2-3; 8 bases agree with TRBD2. V shed 5 bases, J shed 4 bases, and the junction held 3 bases outside the gene matches. The length of the CDR3 is 13 residues. The germline V gene has CDR1 SGHRS and CDR2 YFSETQ. DNA of the CDR3: TGCGCCAGCAGGGCGGGAGGCCCAGATACGCAGTATTTT. It is translated as CASRAGGPDTQYF.

V usage is TRBV9 and J usage is TRBJ2-3; TRBD2 matches 14 bases. Losses at the gene ends were 2 bases for V and 3 bases for J; bases not matched to a gene: 8. This CDR3 has 18 residues. CDR1 is SGDLS and CDR2 is YYNGEE in the germline V gene. The CDR3, as DNA: TGTGCCAGCAGCGTTCGCACGGGGACTAGCGGGGGAACAGATACGCAGTATTTT. Amino acids: CASSVRTGTSGGTDTQYF.

V gene TRBV7-3 combines with J gene TRBJ2-1; D gene ambiguous. Germline V lookup: CDR1 SGHTA, CDR2 FQGTGA. Trimming took 5 bases from V and 5 from J, leaving 10 bases between them. The CDR3 contains 13 residues. CDR3 bases: TGTGCCAGCAGCCCCCACTCGGACAATGAGCAGTTCTTC. Translation: CASSPHSDNEQFF.

The CDR3 reads CAPEREVCSYEQYF. CDR3 bases: TGCGCCCCAGAAAGAGAGGTCTGTTCCTACGAGCAGTACTTC. The rearrangement uses TRBV10-1 and TRBJ2-7; D remains ambiguous. V was clipped by 11 bases and J by 1 base, with 18 bases between them. Germline V gene sequence: CDR1 WNHNN, CDR2 SYGVQD (reference sequence). CDR3 length: 14 amino acids.

This clone was counted a few times. The gene calls are TRBV7-3 and TRBJ1-1, with D unclear. CDR3 size: 14 residues. CDR1 and CDR2 from the germline V gene are SGHTA and FQGTGA. V lost 3 bases and J lost 3, with 11 bases in between. The CDR3 bases are TGTGCCAGCAGCTTTGGATCGGGTGACACTGAAGCTTTCTTT. Its translation is CASSFGSGDTEAFF.

The V and J genes are TRBV11-3 and TRBJ2-3, with unresolved D. V was shortened by 1 base and J by 0 bases, with 8 bases between the two germline ends. Looked up from germline, CDR1 is SGHNT and CDR2 is YENEEA. The CDR3 runs to 15 residues. The CDR3 coding sequence is TGTGCCAGCAGCTTAGGAGCTTCTAGCACAGATACGCAGTATTTT. Translated: CASSLGASSTDTQYF.